This T cell receptor (beta chain) is from a study of cytomegalovirus exposure and HLA in healthy donors. Study-level findings and limits: TCR beta chains associated with HLA were, in a later analysis, more clonally expanded than equally common others. A later analysis linked a missense variant in DCLRE1C to the trimming of TCR beta V and J genes. According to an earlier analysis, most TCR beta V segments yielded productive rearrangements about 87% or about 30% of the time.

PCR involved 60 Vbeta and 13 Jbeta primers. Sequenced by immunoSEQ multiplex PCR; TCRdb stores in-frame clones only, minus some. The table lists around 110,000 clones, around 70% of them singletons. CDR1 and CDR2 from the germline V gene are SGHNT and YYREEE (reference sequence). V was clipped by 4 bases and J by 3 bases, with 13 bases between them. CDR3 length: 14 residues. To note about this clone: The antigen remains undetermined.

This clonotype was obtained from a young woman in good health and CMV-seronegative. The sample taken for sequencing was PBMCs. The chain links TRBV5-4 to TRBJ1-2, with D maybe TRBD1 (6 bases). This CDR3 is CASSVRTADYGYTF. The CDR3 nucleotides are TGTGCCAGCAGCGTGAGGACAGCGGACTATGGCTACACCTTC.